This entry lists 31 T cell receptor beta chains sequenced from one sample in a study of shared clonotypes between healthy human individuals. Using immunoSEQ multiplex PCR, the repertoire was profiled, and TCRdb retains in-frame clones only, with some absent. This table holds 500,000 to 550,000 clones, roughly 95% found once. Sequencing was done on a sample of naive CD4+ T cells sorted from blood. Subset indicated: CD45RA+ positively selected. These receptors were obtained from a woman aged 30 to 39 in good health.

The V call is TRBV5-1, the J call TRBJ2-7; TRBD1 or TRBD2 may be the D gene (5 bases each). This CDR3 contains 15 residues. Per germline, CDR1 SGHRS and CDR2 YFSETQ. V was clipped by 3 bases and J by 7 bases, with 20 bases between them. The CDR3 loop is CASSSGGEGLVEQYF. CDR3 coding DNA: TGCGCCAGCAGCTCGGGCGGCGAGGGGCTTGTGGAGCAGTACTTC.

The chain recombines TRBV5-4 with TRBJ2-2, with TRBD2 matching 9 bases. The V segment lost 2 bases and the J segment 4 bases; nucleotides outside the gene matches: 9. Germline V CDR1 and CDR2: SGHNT, YYREEE (reference sequence). The CDR3 consists of 17 residues. The chain's CDR3 is CASSLVKLAGSTGELFF. The CDR3 coding sequence is TGTGCCAGCAGCTTAGTGAAACTAGCGGGTAGCACCGGGGAGCTGTTTTTT.

The chain is built from TRBV19 and TRBJ2-7; D is ambiguous. Germline V gives CDR1 LNHDA, CDR2 SQIVND (reference sequence). The CDR3 extends over 13 amino acids. Trimming stripped 0 bases from V and 6 bases from J, with 9 bases between. CDR3 sequence (DNA): TGTGCCAGTAGTATAGATATGGGTTCCGAGCAGTACTTC. Protein: CASSIDMGSEQYF.

J is TRBJ2-1 and V is TRBV5-4, with D unresolved. Germline assignment: CDR1 SGHNT and CDR2 YYREEE (reference sequence). This CDR3 is 14 amino acids long. V lost 1 base and J lost 7, with 12 bases in between. The CDR3 here is CASSLTRRPNEQFF. CDR3 DNA sequence: TGTGCCAGCAGCTTGACCCGGCGGCCTAATGAGCAGTTCTTC.

The chain employs TRBV6-5 and TRBJ1-6; D unresolved. The CDR3 extends over 14 amino acids. The V end lost 5 bases, the J end lost 8 bases, and 13 bases lay between the germline ends. Germline CDR1 is MNHEY and CDR2 is SVGAGI. CDR3 DNA sequence: TGTGCCAGCAGTCAGACGCTAGCTCATTCACCCCTCCACTTT. Protein: CASSQTLAHSPLHF.

The chain employs TRBV18 and TRBJ1-2; a possible D gene is TRBD1 (5 bases). Looked up from germline, CDR1 is KGHSH and CDR2 is LQKENI. This CDR3 is built from 15 residues. Trimming removed 2 bases at V and 8 bases at J, with 18 bases between. Here the CDR3 DNA reads TGTGCCAGCTCACCAAGCGGGGACGTTCTAGGGGGCTACACCTTC. Protein product: CASSPSGDVLGGYTF.

The chain links TRBV19 to TRBJ1-2; maybe TRBD1 (6 bases). Trimming stripped 7 bases from V and 2 bases from J, with 20 bases between. The CDR3 runs 16 residues. From germline, CDR1 is LNHDA and CDR2 SQIVND (reference sequence). CDR3 sequence reads: CASTPRTGTSNYGYTF. CDR3 coding DNA: TGTGCCAGTACACCCCGAACCGGGACAAGCAACTATGGCTACACCTTC. Together with reference TRBV19 and TRBJ1-2, the CDR3 gives the full variable domain: DGGITQSPKYLFRKEGQNVTLSCEQNLNHDAMYWYRQDPGQGLRLIYYSQIVNDFQKGDIAEGYSVSREKKESFPLTVTSAQKNPTAFYLCASTPRTGTSNYGYTFGSGTRLTVV.

The CDR3 region has the DNA TGCGCCAGCAGCTTGGCTCAGGCTGGTGGAACGGCTGAAGCTTTCTTT. It is translated as CASSLAQAGGTAEAFF. J is TRBJ1-1 and V is TRBV5-1; D is unresolved. V was trimmed by 0 bases and J by 6 bases, leaving 18 bases between them. This CDR3 is built from 16 residues. Germline V gene sequence: CDR1 SGHRS, CDR2 YFSETQ. Full variable domain (remainder filled in from reference TRBV5-1 and TRBJ1-1): KAGVTQTPRYLIKTRGQQVTLSCSPISGHRSVSWYQQTPGQGLQFLFEYFSETQRNKGNFPGRFSGRQFSNSRSEMNVSTLELGDSALYLCASSLAQAGGTAEAFFGQGTRLTVV.

V gene TRBV5-1 combines with J gene TRBJ2-7; D might be TRBD1 (5 bases). Per germline, CDR1 SGHRS and CDR2 YFSETQ. The CDR3 has 13 residues. Trimming cost V 6 bases and J 0 bases, with 10 bases left between them. CDR3 sequence (DNA): TGCGCCAGCAAAATGGACAACTCCTACGAGCAGTACTTC. Its protein is CASKMDNSYEQYF. The variable domain in full, completed from reference TRBV5-1 and TRBJ2-7, reads KAGVTQTPRYLIKTRGQQVTLSCSPISGHRSVSWYQQTPGQGLQFLFEYFSETQRNKGNFPGRFSGRQFSNSRSEMNVSTLELGDSALYLCASKMDNSYEQYFGPGTRLTVT.

V usage is TRBV6-5 and J usage is TRBJ2-3; 9 bases are shared with TRBD2. Trimming removed 0 bases from V and 4 bases from J; junction bases left unmatched: 2. The CDR3 consists of 15 residues. The germline gives CDR1 MNHEY, CDR2 SVGAGI. The CDR3 sequence is CASSYSAGGPDTQYF. The CDR3 nucleotides read TGTGCCAGCAGTTACTCGGCGGGAGGGCCAGATACGCAGTATTTT.

The chain employs TRBV28 and TRBJ2-7, with 11 bases identical to TRBD2. Trimming cost V 1 base and J 2 bases; bases outside gene matches: 7. Germline CDR1 MDHEN, CDR2 SYDVKM. This CDR3 spans 17 amino acids. The chain's CDR3 is CASSLFIAGGPPYEQYF. The CDR3, as DNA: TGTGCCAGCAGTTTATTTATAGCGGGAGGGCCCCCCTACGAGCAGTACTTC.

As DNA, the CDR3 is TGTGCCAGCAGCAAGGTATCTTCCTACGAGCAGTACTTC. This codes for CASSKVSSYEQYF. V usage is TRBV5-4 and J usage is TRBJ2-7; D not resolved. The CDR3 is made up of 13 amino acids. Trimming pared 4 bases from V and 1 base from J, leaving 9 bases between. Germline CDR1 reads SGHNT; CDR2 reads YYREEE (reference sequence).

The chain is built from TRBV5-4 and TRBJ2-3, with 8 bases identical to TRBD1. The V and J ends lost 4 bases and 2 bases, in that order; junction bases with no gene match: 6. This CDR3 is built from 15 residues. The germline V gene has CDR1 SGHNT and CDR2 YYREEE (reference sequence). This chain's CDR3 is CASSPGQGYTDTQYF. DNA of the CDR3: TGTGCCAGCAGCCCCGGACAGGGCTACACAGATACGCAGTATTTT.

This chain joins TRBV5-1 and TRBJ2-7, with D perhaps matching TRBD1 (6 bases). V lost 2 bases and J 4 bases, leaving 19 bases between the germline ends. CDR1 is SGHRS, CDR2 YFSETQ, per germline. The CDR3 runs 16 residues. CDR3 coding DNA: TGCGCCAGCAGCTTCGACAGGTACACAATGGGGTACGAGCAGTACTTC. It encodes CASSFDRYTMGYEQYF.

V and J are TRBV28 and TRBJ2-6; D is perhaps TRBD1 (5 bases). This CDR3 region has 16 residues. V lost 6 bases and J lost 2, with 14 bases in between. In germline, CDR1 is MDHEN, CDR2 SYDVKM. CDR3 sequence (DNA): TGTGCCAGCAGAAAAGGGGTTTCTGCTGGGGCCAACGTCCTGACTTTC. Translated, it gives CASRKGVSAGANVLTF.

The chain employs TRBV28 and TRBJ2-7; TRBD1 aligns across 10 bases. This CDR3 is built from 15 residues. Germline V gene lookup returns CDR1 MDHEN and CDR2 SYDVKM. The ends lost 4 bases at V and 6 bases at J; junction bases unmatched: 9. CDR3 region: CASSSPGQGISEQYF. The CDR3 DNA follows: TGTGCCAGCAGTTCACCGGGACAGGGGATCTCCGAGCAGTACTTC.

J is TRBJ2-5 and V is TRBV5-1; 9 bases line up with TRBD2. V gave up 4 bases and J gave up 2 bases; unmatched junction bases: 6. The germline V gene encodes CDR1 SGHRS and CDR2 YFSETQ. CDR3 length: 15 amino acids. The CDR3 coding sequence is TGCGCCAGCAGCCCCTTGGCGGGGGGGCAAGAGACCCAGTACTTC. It codes for CASSPLAGGQETQYF.

Concerning this clone: This specimen includes other DNA sequences encoding the same CDR3. The chain employs TRBV11-1 and TRBJ2-3, with TRBD2 identical over 14 bases. The V and J ends lost 5 bases and 4 bases, in that order; junction bases with no gene match: 5. CDR1 and CDR2 (germline): SGHAT, FQDESV (reference sequence). The CDR3 extends over 16 amino acids. Here the CDR3 DNA reads TGTGCCAGCAGCCCCGGACTAGCGGGAGGTCCAGATACGCAGTATTTT. Encoded protein: CASSPGLAGGPDTQYF. The full variable domain, with the rest looked up from reference TRBV11-1 and TRBJ2-3, is EAEVAQSPRYKITEKSQAVAFWCDPISGHATLYWYRQILGQGPELLVQFQDESVVDDSQLPKDRFSAERLKGVDSTLKIQPAELGDSAMYLCASSPGLAGGPDTQYFGPGTRLTVL.

This clone was observed a single time. Here the CDR3 reads CASSLAAAGGPGDEQFF. The DNA for the CDR3 is TGTGCCAGCAGTTTAGCGGCAGCGGGAGGGCCCGGCGATGAGCAGTTCTTC. This chain joins TRBV28 and TRBJ2-1; TRBD2 aligns across 10 bases. The germline V gene encodes CDR1 MDHEN and CDR2 SYDVKM. With 2 bases clipped from V and 8 bases from J, the junction kept 12 bases outside the gene matches. The CDR3 is 17 residues long.

J is TRBJ2-5 and V is TRBV28; TRBD1 or TRBD2 may be the D gene (6 bases each). V gave up 6 bases and J gave up 6 bases, with 20 bases separating them. Germline CDR1 MDHEN, CDR2 SYDVKM. This CDR3 is built from 15 residues. The CDR3 sequence: CASSPWTAEGKTQYF. CDR3 nucleotides: TGTGCCAGCAGCCCCTGGACAGCGGAGGGAAAGACCCAGTACTTC.

The genes are TRBV7-8 and TRBJ1-4, with D hard to call. Trimming pared 8 bases from V and 7 bases from J, leaving 11 bases between. CDR3 length: 12 residues. Germline V gene lookup returns CDR1 SGHVS and CDR2 FQNEAQ. CDR3 DNA: TGTGCCAGCCTGAGCCGGGGTGAAAAACTGTTTTTT. The encoded protein is CASLSRGEKLFF.

The gene calls are TRBV4-1 and TRBJ2-5; 13 bases match TRBD2. The J segment lost 2 bases and the V segment lost 3 bases, leaving 12 bases of the junction unmatched. CDR1 is MGHRA and CDR2 is YSYEKL in the germline V gene. The CDR3 covers 19 residues. CDR3 amino acids: CASSHPKGLAGDLQETQYF. The CDR3 DNA reads as TGCGCCAGCAGCCACCCCAAAGGACTAGCGGGAGATTTGCAAGAGACCCAGTACTTC.

The gene calls are TRBV25-1 and TRBJ2-1; TRBD2 agrees at 10 bases. V dropped 4 bases and J dropped 0; count of bases not matched to a gene: 6. The germline gives CDR1 MGHDK, CDR2 SYGVNS. The CDR3 is made up of 17 amino acids. CDR3 sequence reads: CASSGASGGSSYNEQFF. DNA for the CDR3: TGTGCCAGCAGTGGGGCTAGCGGGGGAAGCTCCTACAATGAGCAGTTCTTC.

The chain uses TRBV27 and TRBJ2-3, with 7 bases lining up with TRBD1. Germline V gene sequence: CDR1 MNHEY, CDR2 SMNVEV (reference sequence). The CDR3 length is 14 residues. Trimming cost V 6 bases and J 2 bases; bases outside gene matches: 5. The CDR3 spells CASSLGQVTDTQYF. As DNA, the CDR3 is TGTGCCAGCAGCCTAGGACAGGTCACAGATACGCAGTATTTT.

This clone was counted a single time. This sequence joins TRBV28 and TRBJ1-1, with D possibly being TRBD1 (6 bases). The germline CDR1 and CDR2 sequences are MDHEN and SYDVKM. This CDR3 contains 15 residues. Trimming stripped 1 base from V and 3 bases from J, with 12 bases between. The CDR3, as DNA: TGTGCCAGCAGTTTATCAGGGGAGGCGGACACTGAAGCTTTCTTT. This codes for CASSLSGEADTEAFF.

J is TRBJ2-7 and V is TRBV5-8; maybe TRBD2 (5 bases). Germline values: CDR1 SGHTS, CDR2 YDEGEE. Trimming took 10 bases from V and 3 from J, leaving 14 bases between them. There are 12 residues in the CDR3. The CDR3 coding sequence is TGTGCCGCTAGCTACCGTAACTACGAGCAGTACTTC. As protein: CAASYRNYEQYF.

The chain combines TRBV18 with TRBJ2-5; D gene unclear. The V end was cut by 3 bases, the J end by 1 base, with 6 bases between. The CDR3 covers 13 residues. Germline CDR1 KGHSH, CDR2 LQKENI. CDR3 bases: TGTGCCAGCTCACCGGGGTTCCAAGAGACCCAGTACTTC. Amino acids: CASSPGFQETQYF.

In regard to this clone: Distinct nucleotide sequences in the sample also encode this CDR3. The chain employs TRBV5-1 and TRBJ1-1; no clear D. This CDR3 has 14 residues. The ends were cut back, 0 bases at V and 1 base at J, with 7 bases in the middle. Germline loops: CDR1 SGHRS, CDR2 YFSETQ. The DNA of the CDR3 is TGCGCCAGCAGCTTGGGTGGAGGGAACACTGAAGCTTTCTTT. Residues: CASSLGGGNTEAFF.

The CDR3 bases are TGTGCCAGCAGCTCGCCCTCCCGGGACAGGGTATCCTACAATGAGCAGTTCTTC. Translated: CASSSPSRDRVSYNEQFF. The J gene is TRBJ2-1, the V gene TRBV7-9, with 9 bases identical to TRBD1. CDR3 length equals 18 residues. Trimming at V came to 4 bases and at J to 1 base, leaving 11 bases not matched to a gene. The germline gives CDR1 SEHNR, CDR2 FQNEAQ (reference sequence).

This clone was counted between two and nine times. The chain links TRBV19 to TRBJ2-1, with 7 bases matching TRBD1. With V trimmed by 6 bases and J by 3 bases, 8 bases remained unmatched. The CDR3 length is 15 residues. CDR1 and CDR2 (germline): LNHDA, SQIVND (reference sequence). The CDR3: CASRLLRQGYNEQFF. For the CDR3, the DNA is TGTGCCAGTAGACTACTCCGACAGGGCTACAATGAGCAGTTCTTC.

Remarks on this clone: Other DNA sequences of this sample code for an identical CDR3. The chain links TRBV5-1 to TRBJ2-7; D may be TRBD1 (6 bases). The germline V gene encodes CDR1 SGHRS and CDR2 YFSETQ. This CDR3 region has 13 residues. V lost 2 bases to trimming and J lost 1 base, with 7 bases between them. This chain's CDR3 is CASSFTGSYEQYF. CDR3 DNA sequence: TGCGCCAGCAGCTTTACAGGGTCCTACGAGCAGTACTTC.